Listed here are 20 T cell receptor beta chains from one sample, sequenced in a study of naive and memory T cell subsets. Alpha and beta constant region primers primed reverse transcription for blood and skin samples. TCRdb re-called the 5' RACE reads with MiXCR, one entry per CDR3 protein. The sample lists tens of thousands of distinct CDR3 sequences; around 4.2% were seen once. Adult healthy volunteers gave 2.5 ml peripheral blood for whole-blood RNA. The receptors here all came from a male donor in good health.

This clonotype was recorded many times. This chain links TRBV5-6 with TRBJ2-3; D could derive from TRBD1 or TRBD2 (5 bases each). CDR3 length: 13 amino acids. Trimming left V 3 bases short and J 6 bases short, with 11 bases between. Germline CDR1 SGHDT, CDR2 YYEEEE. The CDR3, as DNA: TGTGCCAGCAGCTCGTTCGGGGCGGATACGCAGTATTTT. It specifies CASSSFGADTQYF.

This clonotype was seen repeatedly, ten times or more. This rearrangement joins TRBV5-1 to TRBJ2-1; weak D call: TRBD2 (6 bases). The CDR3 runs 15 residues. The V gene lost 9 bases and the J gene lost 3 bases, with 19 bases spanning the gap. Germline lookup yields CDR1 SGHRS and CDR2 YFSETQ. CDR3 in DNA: TGCGCCACCTCCACGGGTACCGGGGGCTACAATGAGCAGTTCTTC. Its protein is CATSTGTGGYNEQFF. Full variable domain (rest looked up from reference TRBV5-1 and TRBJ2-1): KAGVTQTPRYLIKTRGQQVTLSCSPISGHRSVSWYQQTPGQGLQFLFEYFSETQRNKGNFPGRFSGRQFSNSRSEMNVSTLELGDSALYLCATSTGTGGYNEQFFGPGTRLTVL.

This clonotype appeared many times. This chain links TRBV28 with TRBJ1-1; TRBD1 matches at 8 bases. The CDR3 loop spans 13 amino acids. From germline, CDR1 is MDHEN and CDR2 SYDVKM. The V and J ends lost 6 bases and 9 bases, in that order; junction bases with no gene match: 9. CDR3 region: CASRLTGVYKAFF. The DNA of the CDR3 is TGTGCCAGCAGATTGACAGGGGTCTACAAAGCTTTCTTT. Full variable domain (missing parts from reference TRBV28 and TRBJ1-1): DVKVTQSSRYLVKRTGEKVFLECVQDMDHENMFWYRQDPGLGLRLIYFSYDVKMKEKGDIPEGYSVSREKKERFSLILESASTNQTSMYLCASRLTGVYKAFFGQGTRLTVV.

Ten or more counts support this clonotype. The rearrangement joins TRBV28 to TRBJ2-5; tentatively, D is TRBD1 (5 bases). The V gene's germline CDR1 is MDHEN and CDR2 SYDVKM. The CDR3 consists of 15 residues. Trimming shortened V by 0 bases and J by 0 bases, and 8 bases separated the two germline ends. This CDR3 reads CASSLWGQYQETQYF. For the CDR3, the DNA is TGTGCCAGCAGTTTATGGGGGCAGTACCAAGAGACCCAGTACTTC.

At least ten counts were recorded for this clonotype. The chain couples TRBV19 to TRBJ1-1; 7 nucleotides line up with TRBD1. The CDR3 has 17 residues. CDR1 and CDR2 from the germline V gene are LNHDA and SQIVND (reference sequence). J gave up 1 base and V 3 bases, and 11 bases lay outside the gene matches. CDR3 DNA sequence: TGTGCCAGTAGTATTGAGGGGGTGGACAGGCCGAACACTGAAGCTTTCTTT. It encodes CASSIEGVDRPNTEAFF.

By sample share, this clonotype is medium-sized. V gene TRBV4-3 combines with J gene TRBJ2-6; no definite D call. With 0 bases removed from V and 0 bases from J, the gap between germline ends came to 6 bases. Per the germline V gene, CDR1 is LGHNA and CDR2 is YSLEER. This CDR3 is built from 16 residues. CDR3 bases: TGCGCCAGCAGCCAAGATACAAGCTCTGGGGCCAACGTCCTGACTTTC. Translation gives CASSQDTSSGANVLTF.

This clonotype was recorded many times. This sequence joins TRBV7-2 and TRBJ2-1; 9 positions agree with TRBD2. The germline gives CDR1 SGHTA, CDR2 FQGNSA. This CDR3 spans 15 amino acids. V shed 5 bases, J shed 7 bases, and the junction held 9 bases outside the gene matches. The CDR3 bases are TGTGCCAGCAGCCATAGCGGGAGCTTCGGAAATGAGCAGTTCTTC. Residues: CASSHSGSFGNEQFF.

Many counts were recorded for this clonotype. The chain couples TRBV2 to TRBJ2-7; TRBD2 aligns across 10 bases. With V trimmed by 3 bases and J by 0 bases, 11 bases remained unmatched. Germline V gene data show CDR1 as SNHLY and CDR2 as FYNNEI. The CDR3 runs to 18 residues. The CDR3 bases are TGTGCCAGCAGTGACACGGGACTAGCGTACTTCAGCTCCTACGAGCAGTACTTC. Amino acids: CASSDTGLAYFSSYEQYF. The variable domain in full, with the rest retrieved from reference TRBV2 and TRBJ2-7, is EPEVTQTPSHQVTQMGQEVILRCVPISNHLYFYWYRQILGQKVEFLVSFYNNEISEKSEIFDDQFSVERPDGSNFTLKIRSTKLEDSAMYFCASSDTGLAYFSSYEQYFGPGTRLTVT.

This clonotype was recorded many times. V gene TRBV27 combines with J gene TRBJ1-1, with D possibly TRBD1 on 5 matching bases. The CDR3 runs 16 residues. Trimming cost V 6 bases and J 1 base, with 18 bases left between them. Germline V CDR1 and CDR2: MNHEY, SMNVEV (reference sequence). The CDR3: CASSKKGEVRNTEAFF. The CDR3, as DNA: TGTGCCAGCAGCAAAAAAGGGGAGGTTAGGAACACTGAAGCTTTCTTT.

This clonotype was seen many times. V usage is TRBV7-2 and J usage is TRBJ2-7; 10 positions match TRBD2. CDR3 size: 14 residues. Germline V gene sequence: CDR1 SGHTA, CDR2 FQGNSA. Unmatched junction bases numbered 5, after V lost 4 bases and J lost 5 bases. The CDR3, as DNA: TGTGCCAGCAGCTCAGCGGGAGGGCCTAACGAGCAGTACTTC. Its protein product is CASSSAGGPNEQYF.

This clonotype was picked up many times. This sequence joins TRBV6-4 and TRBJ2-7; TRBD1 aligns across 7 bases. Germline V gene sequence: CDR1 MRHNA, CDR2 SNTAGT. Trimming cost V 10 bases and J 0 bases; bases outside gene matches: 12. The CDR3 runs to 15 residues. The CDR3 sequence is CATVKGQISSYEQYF. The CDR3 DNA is TGTGCCACCGTGAAGGGACAGATAAGCTCCTACGAGCAGTACTTC.

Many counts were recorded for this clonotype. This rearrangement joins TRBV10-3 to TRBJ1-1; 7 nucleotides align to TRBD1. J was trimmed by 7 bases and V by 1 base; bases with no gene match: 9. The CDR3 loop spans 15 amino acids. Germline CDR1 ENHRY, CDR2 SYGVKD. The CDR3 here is CAISEYSQGQSEAFF. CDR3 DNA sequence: TGTGCCATCAGTGAGTATTCACAGGGGCAAAGTGAAGCTTTCTTT.

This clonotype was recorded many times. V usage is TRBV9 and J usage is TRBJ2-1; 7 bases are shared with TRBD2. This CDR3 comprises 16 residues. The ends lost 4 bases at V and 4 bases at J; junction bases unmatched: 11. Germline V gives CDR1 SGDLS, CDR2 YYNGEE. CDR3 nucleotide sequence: TGTGCCAGCAGCTACGTGGGGGACTACTTATACAATGAGCAGTTCTTC. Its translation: CASSYVGDYLYNEQFF.

The CDR3 coding sequence is TGTGCCAGCAGTTACTCCAGGGGAGTTATGAACACTGAAGCTTTCTTT. It translates to CASSYSRGVMNTEAFF. J is TRBJ1-1 and V is TRBV6-2 or TRBV6-3; TRBD1 is a possible D gene (6 bases). The CDR3 length is 16 residues. The germline V gene has CDR1 MNHEY and CDR2 SVGEGT. V was cut by 0 bases and J by 0 bases, with 11 bases left in between.

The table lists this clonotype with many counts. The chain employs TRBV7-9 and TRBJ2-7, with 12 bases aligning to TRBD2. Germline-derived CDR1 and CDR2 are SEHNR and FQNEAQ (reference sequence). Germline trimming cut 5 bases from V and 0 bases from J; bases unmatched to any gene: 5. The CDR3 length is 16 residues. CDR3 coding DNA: TGTGCCAGCAGCCAGTGGACTAGCGGGATCTCCTACGAGCAGTACTTC. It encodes CASSQWTSGISYEQYF.

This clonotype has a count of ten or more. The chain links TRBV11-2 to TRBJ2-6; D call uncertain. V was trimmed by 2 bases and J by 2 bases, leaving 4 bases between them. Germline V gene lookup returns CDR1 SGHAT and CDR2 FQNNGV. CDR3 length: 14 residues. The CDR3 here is CASSLKTGANVLTF. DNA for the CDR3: TGTGCCAGCAGCTTAAAAACTGGGGCCAACGTCCTGACTTTC.

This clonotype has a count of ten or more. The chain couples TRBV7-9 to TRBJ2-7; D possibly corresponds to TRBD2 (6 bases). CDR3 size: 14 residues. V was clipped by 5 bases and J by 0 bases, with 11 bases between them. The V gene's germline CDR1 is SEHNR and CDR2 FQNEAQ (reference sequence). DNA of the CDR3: TGTGCCAGCAGCCCCCGACTAGACTCCTACGAGCAGTACTTC. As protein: CASSPRLDSYEQYF.

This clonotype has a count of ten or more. The CDR3 coding sequence is TGTGCCAGCAGCTTACACCAACGGGCAGATACGCAGTATTTT. This gives the protein CASSLHQRADTQYF. The chain uses TRBV11-2 and TRBJ2-3; D uncertain. The CDR3 has 14 residues. The V end lost 2 bases, the J end lost 4 bases, and 10 bases lay between the germline ends. Looked up from germline, CDR1 is SGHAT and CDR2 is FQNNGV. Full variable domain (rest looked up from reference TRBV11-2 and TRBJ2-3): EAGVAQSPRYKIIEKRQSVAFWCNPISGHATLYWYQQILGQGPKLLIQFQNNGVVDDSQLPKDRFSAERLKGVDSTLKIQPAKLEDSAVYLCASSLHQRADTQYFGPGTRLTVL.

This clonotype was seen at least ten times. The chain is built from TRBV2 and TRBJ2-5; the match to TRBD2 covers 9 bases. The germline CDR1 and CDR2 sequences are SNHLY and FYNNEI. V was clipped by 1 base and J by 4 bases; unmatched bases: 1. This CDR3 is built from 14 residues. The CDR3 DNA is TGTGCCAGCAGTGAAGTACTAGCGGGAGAGACCCAGTACTTC. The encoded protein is CASSEVLAGETQYF.

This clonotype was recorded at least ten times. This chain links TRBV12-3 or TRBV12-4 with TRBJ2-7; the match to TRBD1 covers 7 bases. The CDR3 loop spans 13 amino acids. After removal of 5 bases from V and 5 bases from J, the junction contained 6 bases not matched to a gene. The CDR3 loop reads CASSPNRGHEQYF. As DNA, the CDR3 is TGTGCCAGCAGTCCGAACAGGGGCCACGAGCAGTACTTC.